This T cell receptor beta chain is from a study of blood T cell repertoires in COVID-19. In the study overall: Sites in the United States, Italy and Spain provided acute and convalescent COVID-19 samples. T cells, B-cell-depleted T cells, or PBMCs provided the cDNA or gDNA that served as material.

Authors' processing steps: Using reference gene primer amplification, nucleated cell counts were estimated. Profiling relied on immunoSEQ multiplex PCR, and the TCRdb table lists in-frame clones only, not all of them. D and trimming were read from the DNA, whereas the V and J calls and clone size are those reported in that table. Of some 100,000 clones listed, over 85% were seen once; the top ten hold roughly 5%. The germline V gene encodes CDR1 SGHTA and CDR2 FQGNSA. Trimming took off 6 bases at V and 5 bases at J, with 16 bases between the two ends. The CDR3 is made up of 14 amino acids. The sequence was collected from a man between 65 and 80 years old with acute or convalescent COVID-19. The sequencing sample was made of peripheral blood. The gene calls are TRBV7-2 and TRBJ1-1; D unclear. The CDR3 DNA reads TGTGCCAGCAGTAGCATGCTTCTGGGTACTGAAGCTTTCTTT. Translation: CASSSMLLGTEAFF.